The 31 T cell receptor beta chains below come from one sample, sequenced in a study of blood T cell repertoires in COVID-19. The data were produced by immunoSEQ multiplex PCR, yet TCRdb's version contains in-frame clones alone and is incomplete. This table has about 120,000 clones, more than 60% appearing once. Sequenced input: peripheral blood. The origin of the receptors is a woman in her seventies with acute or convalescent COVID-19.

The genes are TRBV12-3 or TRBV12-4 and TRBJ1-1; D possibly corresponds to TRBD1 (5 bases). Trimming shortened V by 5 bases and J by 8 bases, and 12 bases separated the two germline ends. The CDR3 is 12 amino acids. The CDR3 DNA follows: TGTGCCAGCAGTCTAATCCGACAGGAAGCTTTCTTT. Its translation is CASSLIRQEAFF.

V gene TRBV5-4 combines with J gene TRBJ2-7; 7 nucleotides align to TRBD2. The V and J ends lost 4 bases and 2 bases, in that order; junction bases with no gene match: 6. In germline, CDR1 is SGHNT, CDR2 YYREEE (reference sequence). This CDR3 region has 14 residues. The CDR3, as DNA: TGTGCCAGCAGCCCGGGACTATCCACCTACGAGCAGTACTTC. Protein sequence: CASSPGLSTYEQYF.

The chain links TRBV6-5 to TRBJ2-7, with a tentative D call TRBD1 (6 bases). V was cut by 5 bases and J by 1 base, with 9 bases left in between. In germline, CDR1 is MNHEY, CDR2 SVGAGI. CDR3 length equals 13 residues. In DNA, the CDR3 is TGTGCCAGCAGTAAGGACAGATCCTACGAGCAGTACTTC. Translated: CASSKDRSYEQYF.

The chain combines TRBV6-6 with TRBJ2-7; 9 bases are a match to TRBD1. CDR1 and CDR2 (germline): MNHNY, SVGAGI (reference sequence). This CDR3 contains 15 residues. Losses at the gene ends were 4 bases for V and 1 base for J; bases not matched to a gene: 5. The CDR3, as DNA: TGTGCCAGCAGTTCCCCGGGACAGGGTTCCTACGAGCAGTACTTC. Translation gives CASSSPGQGSYEQYF.

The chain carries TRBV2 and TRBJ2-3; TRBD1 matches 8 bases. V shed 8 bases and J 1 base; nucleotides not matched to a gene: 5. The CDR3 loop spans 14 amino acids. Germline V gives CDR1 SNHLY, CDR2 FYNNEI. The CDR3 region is CASETGQGTDTQYF. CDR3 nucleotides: TGTGCCAGCGAGACGGGACAGGGCACAGATACGCAGTATTTT.

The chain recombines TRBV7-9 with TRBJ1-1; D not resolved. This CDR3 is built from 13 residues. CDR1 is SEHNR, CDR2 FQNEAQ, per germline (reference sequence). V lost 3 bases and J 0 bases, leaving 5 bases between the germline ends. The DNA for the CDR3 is TGTGCCAGCAGCTTTTATATGAACACTGAAGCTTTCTTT. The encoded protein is CASSFYMNTEAFF.

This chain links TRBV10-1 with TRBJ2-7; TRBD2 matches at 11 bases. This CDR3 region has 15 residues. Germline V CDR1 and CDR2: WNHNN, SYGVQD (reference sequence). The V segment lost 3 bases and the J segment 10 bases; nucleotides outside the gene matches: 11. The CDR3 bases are TGCGCCAGCAGTGATACCGCACTAGCGGGAGCGAAACAGTACTTC. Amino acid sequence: CASSDTALAGAKQYF.

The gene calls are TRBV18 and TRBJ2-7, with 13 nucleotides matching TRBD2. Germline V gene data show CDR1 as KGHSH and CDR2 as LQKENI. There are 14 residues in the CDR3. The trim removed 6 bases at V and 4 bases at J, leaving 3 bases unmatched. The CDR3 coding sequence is TGTGCCAGCTCGGGACTAGCGGGACCTTACGAGCAGTACTTC. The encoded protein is CASSGLAGPYEQYF.

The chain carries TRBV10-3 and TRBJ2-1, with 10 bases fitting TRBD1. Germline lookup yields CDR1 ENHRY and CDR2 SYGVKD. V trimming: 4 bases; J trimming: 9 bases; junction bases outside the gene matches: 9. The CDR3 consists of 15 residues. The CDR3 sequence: CAISASGQGKGEQFF. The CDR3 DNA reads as TGTGCCATCAGTGCTTCGGGACAGGGGAAGGGTGAGCAGTTCTTC.

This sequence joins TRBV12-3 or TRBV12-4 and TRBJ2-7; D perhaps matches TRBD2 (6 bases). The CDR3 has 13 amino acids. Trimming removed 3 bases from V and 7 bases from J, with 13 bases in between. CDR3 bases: TGTGCCAGCAGTTTGGAGGGAGGCGGTGAGCAGTACTTC. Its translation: CASSLEGGGEQYF.

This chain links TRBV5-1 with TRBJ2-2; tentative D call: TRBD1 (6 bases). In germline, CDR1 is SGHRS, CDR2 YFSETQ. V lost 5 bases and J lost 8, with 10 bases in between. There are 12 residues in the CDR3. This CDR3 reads CASRGAMGELFF. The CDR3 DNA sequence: TGCGCCAGCAGGGGGGCAATGGGGGAGCTGTTTTTT.

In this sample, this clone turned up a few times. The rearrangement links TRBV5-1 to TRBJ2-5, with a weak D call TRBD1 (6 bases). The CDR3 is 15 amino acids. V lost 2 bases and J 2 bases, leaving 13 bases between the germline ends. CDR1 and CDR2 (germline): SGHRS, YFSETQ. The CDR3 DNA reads TGCGCCAGCAGCTTTAAAAGGACAGAACAAGAGACCCAGTACTTC. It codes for CASSFKRTEQETQYF.

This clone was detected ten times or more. This CDR3 is CASSSGTGTNTGELFF. The CDR3 DNA reads TGTGCCAGCAGCTCCGGGACAGGGACGAACACCGGGGAGCTGTTTTTT. The chain joins TRBV5-4 to TRBJ2-2, with 9 bases aligning to TRBD1. Trimming cost V 3 bases and J 0 bases; bases outside gene matches: 3. The CDR3 sequence is 16 residues long. Germline V CDR1 and CDR2: SGHNT, YYREEE (reference sequence).

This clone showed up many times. The CDR3 sequence: CASSLSPTESYEQYF. For the CDR3, the DNA is TGTGCCAGCAGTCTATCCCCTACGGAGTCCTACGAGCAGTACTTC. The chain has TRBV6-5 and TRBJ2-7; unclear D gene. V was cut by 5 bases and J by 1 base, with 15 bases left in between. Germline lookup yields CDR1 MNHEY and CDR2 SVGAGI. The CDR3 is made up of 15 amino acids.

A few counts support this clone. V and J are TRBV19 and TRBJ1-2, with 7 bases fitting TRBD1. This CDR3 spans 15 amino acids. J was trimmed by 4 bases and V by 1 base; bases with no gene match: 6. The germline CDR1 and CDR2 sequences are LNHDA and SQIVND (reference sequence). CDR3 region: CASSIGTGVRYGYTF. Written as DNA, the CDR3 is TGTGCCAGTAGTATAGGAACAGGGGTCCGCTATGGCTACACCTTC.

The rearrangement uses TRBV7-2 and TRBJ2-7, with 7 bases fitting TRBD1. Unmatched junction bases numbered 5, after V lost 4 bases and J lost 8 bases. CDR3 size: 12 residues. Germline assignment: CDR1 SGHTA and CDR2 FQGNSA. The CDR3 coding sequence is TGTGCCAGCAGCTGGGGACAGAGCAAGCAGTACTTC. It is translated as CASSWGQSKQYF.

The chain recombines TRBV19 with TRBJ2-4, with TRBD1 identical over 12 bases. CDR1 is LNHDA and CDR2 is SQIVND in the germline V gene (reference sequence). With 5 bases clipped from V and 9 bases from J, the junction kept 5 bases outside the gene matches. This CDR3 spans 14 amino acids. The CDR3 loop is CASSGTGGVGIQYF. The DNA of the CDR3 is TGTGCCAGTAGTGGGACAGGGGGCGTGGGCATTCAGTACTTC.

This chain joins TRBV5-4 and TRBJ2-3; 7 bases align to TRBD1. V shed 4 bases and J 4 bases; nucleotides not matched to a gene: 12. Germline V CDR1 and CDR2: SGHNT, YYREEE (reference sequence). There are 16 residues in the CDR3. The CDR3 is CASSPEPTGSSDTQYF. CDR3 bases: TGTGCCAGCAGCCCGGAGCCGACAGGGAGTTCAGATACGCAGTATTTT. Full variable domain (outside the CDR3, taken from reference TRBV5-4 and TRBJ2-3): ETGVTQSPTHLIKTRGQQVTLRCSSQSGHNTVSWYQQALGQGPQFIFQYYREEENGRGNFPPRFSGLQFPNYSSELNVNALELDDSALYLCASSPEPTGSSDTQYFGPGTRLTVL.

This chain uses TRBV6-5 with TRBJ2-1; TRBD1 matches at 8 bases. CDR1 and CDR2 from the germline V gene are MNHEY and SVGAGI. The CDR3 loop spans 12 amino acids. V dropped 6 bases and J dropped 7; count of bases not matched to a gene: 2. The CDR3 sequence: CASSRTGNEQFF. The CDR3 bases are TGTGCCAGCAGCCGGACAGGGAATGAGCAGTTCTTC.

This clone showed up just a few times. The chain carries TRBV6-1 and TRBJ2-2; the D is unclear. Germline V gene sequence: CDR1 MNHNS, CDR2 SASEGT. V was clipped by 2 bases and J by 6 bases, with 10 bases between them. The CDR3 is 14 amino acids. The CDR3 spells CASSELFSSGELFF. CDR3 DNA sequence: TGTGCCAGCAGTGAACTGTTCAGTTCCGGGGAGCTGTTTTTT.

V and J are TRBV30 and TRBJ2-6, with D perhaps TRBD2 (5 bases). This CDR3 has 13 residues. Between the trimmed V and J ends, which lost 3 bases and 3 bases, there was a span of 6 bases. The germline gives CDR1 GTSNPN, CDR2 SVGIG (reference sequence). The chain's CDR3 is CAWRRVGANVLTF. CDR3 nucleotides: TGTGCCTGGAGGCGGGTTGGGGCCAACGTCCTGACTTTC.

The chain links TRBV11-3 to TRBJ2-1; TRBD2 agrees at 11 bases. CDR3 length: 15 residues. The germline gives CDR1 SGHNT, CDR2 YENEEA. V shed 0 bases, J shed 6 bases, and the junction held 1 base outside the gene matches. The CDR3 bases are TGTGCCAGCAGCTTAGATAGCGGGAGGGGCAATGAGCAGTTCTTC. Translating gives CASSLDSGRGNEQFF.

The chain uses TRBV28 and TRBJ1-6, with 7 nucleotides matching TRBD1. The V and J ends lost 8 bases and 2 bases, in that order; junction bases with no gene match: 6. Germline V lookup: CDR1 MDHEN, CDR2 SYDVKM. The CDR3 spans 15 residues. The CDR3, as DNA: TGTGCCAGCCACCCAGGGGGTGCCTATAATTCACCCCTCCACTTT. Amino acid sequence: CASHPGGAYNSPLHF.

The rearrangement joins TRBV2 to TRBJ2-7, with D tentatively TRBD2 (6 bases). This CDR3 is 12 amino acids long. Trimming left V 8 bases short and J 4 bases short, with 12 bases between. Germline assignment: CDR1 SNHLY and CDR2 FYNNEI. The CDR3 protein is CASQSGLYEQYF. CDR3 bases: TGTGCCAGCCAAAGCGGGCTTTACGAGCAGTACTTC.

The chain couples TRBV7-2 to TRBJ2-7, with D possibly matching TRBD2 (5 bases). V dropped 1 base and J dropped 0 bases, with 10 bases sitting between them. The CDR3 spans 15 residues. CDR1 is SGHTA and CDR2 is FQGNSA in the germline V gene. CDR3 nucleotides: TGTGCCAGCAGCTTAGAACTAGGGAGCTCCTACGAGCAGTACTTC. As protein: CASSLELGSSYEQYF.

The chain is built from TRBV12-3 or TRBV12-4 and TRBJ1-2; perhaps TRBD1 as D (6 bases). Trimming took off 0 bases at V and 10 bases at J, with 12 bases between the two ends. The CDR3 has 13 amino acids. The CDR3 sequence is CASSLAGRGNYTF. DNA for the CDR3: TGTGCCAGCAGTTTAGCGGGCAGGGGTAACTACACCTTC.

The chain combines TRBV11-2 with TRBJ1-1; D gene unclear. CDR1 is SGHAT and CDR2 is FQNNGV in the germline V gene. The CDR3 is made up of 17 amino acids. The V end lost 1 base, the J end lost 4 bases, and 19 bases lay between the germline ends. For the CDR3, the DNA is TGTGCCAGCAGCTTAGGTGGGCAGCCGAACCTTGCCACTGAAGCTTTCTTT. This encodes CASSLGGQPNLATEAFF.

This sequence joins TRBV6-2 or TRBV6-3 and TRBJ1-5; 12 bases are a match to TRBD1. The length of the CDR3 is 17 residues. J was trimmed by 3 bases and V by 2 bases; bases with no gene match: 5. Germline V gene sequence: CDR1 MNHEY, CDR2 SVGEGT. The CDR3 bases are TGTGCCAGCAGTTACCCCGGGACAGGGGGCCTCAATCAGCCCCAGCATTTT. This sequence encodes CASSYPGTGGLNQPQHF.

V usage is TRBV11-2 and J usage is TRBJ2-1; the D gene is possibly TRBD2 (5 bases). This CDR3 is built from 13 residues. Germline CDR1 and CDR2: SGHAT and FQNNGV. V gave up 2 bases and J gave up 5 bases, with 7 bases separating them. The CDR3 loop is CASSLSTNNEQFF. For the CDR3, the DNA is TGTGCCAGCAGCTTATCGACTAACAATGAGCAGTTCTTC. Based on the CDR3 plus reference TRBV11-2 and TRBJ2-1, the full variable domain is EAGVAQSPRYKIIEKRQSVAFWCNPISGHATLYWYQQILGQGPKLLIQFQNNGVVDDSQLPKDRFSAERLKGVDSTLKIQPAKLEDSAVYLCASSLSTNNEQFFGPGTRLTVL.

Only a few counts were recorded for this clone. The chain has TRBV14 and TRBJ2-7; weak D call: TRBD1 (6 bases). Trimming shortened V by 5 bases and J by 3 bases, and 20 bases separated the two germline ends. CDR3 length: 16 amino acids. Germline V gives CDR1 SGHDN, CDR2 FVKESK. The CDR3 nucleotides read TGTGCCAGCAGCTTAACCTCGGGACAAGGCGTCTACGAGCAGTACTTC. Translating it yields CASSLTSGQGVYEQYF.

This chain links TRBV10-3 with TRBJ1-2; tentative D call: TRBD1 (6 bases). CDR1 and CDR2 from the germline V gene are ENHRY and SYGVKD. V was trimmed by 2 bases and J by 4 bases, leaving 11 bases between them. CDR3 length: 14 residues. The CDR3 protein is CAISEGTLGYGYTF. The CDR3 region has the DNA TGTGCCATCAGTGAGGGGACACTGGGCTATGGCTACACCTTC.